This entry lists 7 T cell receptor beta chains sequenced from one sample in a study of PD-L1 blockade in urothelial cancer. Only in-frame clones appear in the TCRdb table, and some are missing; sequencing was by immunoSEQ multiplex PCR. The sample holds some 71,000 clones, about 89% seen once. The sample consisted of PBMCs, taken around atezolizumab (anti-PD-L1) treatment. The receptor source for this set is a man aged 55 to 70 with urothelial cancer.

The V call is TRBV28, the J call TRBJ1-1; no definite D call. This CDR3 comprises 12 residues. CDR1 and CDR2 from the germline V gene are MDHEN and SYDVKM. V was cut by 4 bases and J by 2 bases, with 5 bases left in between. The CDR3 DNA is TGTGCCAGCAGTTCGGTAAACACTGAAGCTTTCTTT. Translation: CASSSVNTEAFF.

The chain couples TRBV7-9 to TRBJ1-1, with TRBD1 matching 9 bases. This CDR3 comprises 14 residues. Germline CDR1 reads SEHNR; CDR2 reads FQNEAQ (reference sequence). The V gene end was trimmed by 2 bases and the J gene end by 8 bases; junction bases not matched to a gene: 6. The CDR3 DNA follows: TGTGCCAGCAGCTTAACGACAGGGGGGATGGAAGCTTTCTTT. As protein: CASSLTTGGMEAFF.

The count of this clone is one. V usage is TRBV18 and J usage is TRBJ2-7, with 14 bases aligning to TRBD2. After removal of 2 bases from V and 5 bases from J, the junction contained 5 bases not matched to a gene. The CDR3 length is 16 residues. Germline V gene data show CDR1 as KGHSH and CDR2 as LQKENI. DNA of the CDR3: TGTGCCAGCTCACCAGGAGGGACTAGCGGGAGTGACGAGCAGTACTTC. The encoded protein is CASSPGGTSGSDEQYF.

This clone appeared once. This chain uses TRBV6-1 with TRBJ2-3, with 9 nucleotides matching TRBD1. CDR3 length: 17 residues. The V gene's germline CDR1 is MNHNS and CDR2 SASEGT. The trim removed 4 bases at V and 5 bases at J, leaving 13 bases unmatched. The CDR3 region is CASSGTPGTGRKDTQYF. DNA for the CDR3: TGTGCCAGCAGTGGTACTCCGGGGACAGGGCGTAAAGATACGCAGTATTTT.

This clone came up once. V gene TRBV28 combines with J gene TRBJ2-5; D call uncertain. The germline V gene has CDR1 MDHEN and CDR2 SYDVKM. V lost 4 bases and J lost 5, with 8 bases in between. This CDR3 spans 12 amino acids. The CDR3 sequence: CASSSGRETQYF. The CDR3 coding sequence is TGTGCCAGCAGTTCGGGTCGTGAGACCCAGTACTTC.

The chain is built from TRBV2 and TRBJ2-7; no clear D gene. This CDR3 spans 14 amino acids. V was cut by 5 bases and J by 4 bases, with 15 bases left in between. CDR1 SNHLY and CDR2 FYNNEI come from the germline V gene. CDR3 region: CASSLFDDTYEQYF. CDR3 DNA sequence: TGTGCCAGCAGTCTTTTCGACGACACGTACGAGCAGTACTTC. Together with reference TRBV2 and TRBJ2-7, the CDR3 gives the full variable domain: EPEVTQTPSHQVTQMGQEVILRCVPISNHLYFYWYRQILGQKVEFLVSFYNNEISEKSEIFDDQFSVERPDGSNFTLKIRSTKLEDSAMYFCASSLFDDTYEQYFGPGTRLTVT.

This rearrangement joins TRBV9 to TRBJ2-3, with D maybe TRBD2 (6 bases). The germline CDR1 and CDR2 sequences are SGDLS and YYNGEE. The CDR3 sequence is 13 residues long. Trimming removed 3 bases from V and 7 bases from J, with 12 bases in between. The DNA of the CDR3 is TGTGCCAGCAGCGCCCAACTAGCTAATACGCAGTATTTT. Amino acids: CASSAQLANTQYF.